These T cell receptor beta chains were read from a single sample in a study of blood T cells in healthy people across ages. TCRdb used MiXCR to reprocess the 5' RACE reads, holding one entry per CDR3 protein. The data contain about 1,400,000 distinct CDR3 sequences, approximately 59% of them singletons. Sequencing was done on a sample of blood. The source of these receptors is a man aged 18 to 29 in good health. The CDR3 runs from the conserved cysteine through the conserved F or W.

TRBV25-1	TRBJ2-1	CASSEPGELGDEQFF
TRBV6-5	TRBJ2-1	CASSGPVDHEQFF
TRBV9	TRBJ1-2	CASSVAFEGRGYGYTF
TRBV4-3	TRBJ2-1	CASSPLTRGAAQPTPSYNEQFF
TRBV7-9	TRBJ1-2	CASSHGVSTANYGYTF
TRBV6-2/TRBV6-3	TRBJ2-6	CASSYSTTGTISGANVLTF
TRBV20-1	TRBJ1-6	CSASGTPYSPLHF
TRBV24-1	TRBJ2-3	CATGEVASTDTQYF
TRBV6-4	TRBJ2-3	CASSDSRGEPDTQYF
TRBV7-9	TRBJ2-7	CASSPGQGSTYEQYF
TRBV2	TRBJ2-1	CASSRLGTGGAEQFF
TRBV3-1	TRBJ2-1	CASSQNELAGDPYNEQFF
TRBV20-1	TRBJ1-2	CSARDRDRDLYGYTF